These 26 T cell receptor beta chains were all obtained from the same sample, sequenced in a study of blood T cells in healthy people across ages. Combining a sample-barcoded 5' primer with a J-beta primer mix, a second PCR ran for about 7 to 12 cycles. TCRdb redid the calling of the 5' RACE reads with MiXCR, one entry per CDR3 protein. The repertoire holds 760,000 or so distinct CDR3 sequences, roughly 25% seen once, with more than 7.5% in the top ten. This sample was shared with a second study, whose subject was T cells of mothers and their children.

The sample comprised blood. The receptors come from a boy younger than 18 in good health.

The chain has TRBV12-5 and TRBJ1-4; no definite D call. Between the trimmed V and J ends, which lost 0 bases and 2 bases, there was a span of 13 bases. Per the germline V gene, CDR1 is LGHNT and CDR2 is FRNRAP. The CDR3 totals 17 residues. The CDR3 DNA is TGTGCTAGTGGTTTGGTGGAGGGTCTCTCGACTAATGAAAAACTGTTTTTT. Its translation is CASGLVEGLSTNEKLFF.

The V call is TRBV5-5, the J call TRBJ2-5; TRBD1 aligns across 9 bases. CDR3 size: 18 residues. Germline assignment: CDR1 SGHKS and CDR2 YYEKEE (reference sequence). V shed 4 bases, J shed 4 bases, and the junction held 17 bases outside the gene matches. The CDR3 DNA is TGTGCCAGCAGCCCACCTCATAGGGGACAGGGAATTAGAGAGACCCAGTACTTC. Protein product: CASSPPHRGQGIRETQYF.

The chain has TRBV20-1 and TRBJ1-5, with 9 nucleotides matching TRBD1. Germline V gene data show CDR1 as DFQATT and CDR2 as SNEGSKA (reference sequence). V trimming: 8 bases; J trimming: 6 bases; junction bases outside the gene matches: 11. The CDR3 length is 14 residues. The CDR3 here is CSISQGALGQPQHF. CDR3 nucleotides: TGCAGTATATCACAGGGGGCTTTGGGTCAGCCCCAGCATTTT.

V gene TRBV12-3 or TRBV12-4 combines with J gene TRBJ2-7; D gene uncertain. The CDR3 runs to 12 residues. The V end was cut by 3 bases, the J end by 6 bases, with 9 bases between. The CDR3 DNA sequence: TGTGCCAGCAGTTTCGTTCCTGCCGAGCAGTACTTC. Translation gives CASSFVPAEQYF.

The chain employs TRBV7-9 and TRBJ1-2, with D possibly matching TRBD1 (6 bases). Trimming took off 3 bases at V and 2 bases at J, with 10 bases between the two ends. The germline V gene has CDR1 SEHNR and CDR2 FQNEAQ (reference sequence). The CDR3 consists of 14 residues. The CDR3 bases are TGTGCCAGCAGCTTTCGGGACACAAACTATGGCTACACCTTC. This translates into CASSFRDTNYGYTF.

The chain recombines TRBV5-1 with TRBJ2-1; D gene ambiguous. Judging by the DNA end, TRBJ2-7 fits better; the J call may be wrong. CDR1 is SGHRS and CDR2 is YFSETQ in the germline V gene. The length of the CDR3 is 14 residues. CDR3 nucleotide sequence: TGCGCCAGCAGCTTCTCTGAAGGGTCCTACGAGCAGTACTTC. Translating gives CASSFSEGSYEQYF.

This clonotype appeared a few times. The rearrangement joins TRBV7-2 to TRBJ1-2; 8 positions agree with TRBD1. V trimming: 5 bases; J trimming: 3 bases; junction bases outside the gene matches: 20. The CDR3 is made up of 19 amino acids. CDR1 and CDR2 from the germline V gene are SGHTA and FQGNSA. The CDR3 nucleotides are TGTGCCAGCAGCGCGGCAGTGGGGTCCGAGGACAGGGCGGACTATGGCTACACCTTC. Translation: CASSAAVGSEDRADYGYTF.

The DNA for the CDR3 is TGTGCCAGCAGTCCCTGGCAGGGCGGTTCTGGTGAGCAGTTCTTC. It is translated as CASSPWQGGSGEQFF. The chain has TRBV2 and TRBJ2-1; maybe TRBD1 (5 bases). The CDR3 is made up of 15 amino acids. Germline V gene data show CDR1 as SNHLY and CDR2 as FYNNEI. Trimming stripped 5 bases from V and 9 bases from J, with 20 bases between.

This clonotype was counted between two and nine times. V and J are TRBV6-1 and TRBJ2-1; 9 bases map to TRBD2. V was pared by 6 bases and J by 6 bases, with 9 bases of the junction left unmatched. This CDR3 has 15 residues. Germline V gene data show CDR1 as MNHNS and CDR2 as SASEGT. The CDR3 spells CASRISGSPGNEQFF. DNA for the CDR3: TGTGCCAGCAGGATTAGCGGGAGTCCGGGCAATGAGCAGTTCTTC.

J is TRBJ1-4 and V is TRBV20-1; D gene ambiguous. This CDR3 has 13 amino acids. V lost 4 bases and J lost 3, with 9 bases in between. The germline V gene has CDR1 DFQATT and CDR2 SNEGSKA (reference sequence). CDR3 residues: CSATSQPNEKLFF. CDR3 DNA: TGCAGTGCTACCAGCCAGCCTAATGAAAAACTGTTTTTT.

Here the CDR3 DNA reads TGTGCCAGCAGTCAGGGGACAGGGATCCCCGAGACCCAGTACTTC. Protein sequence: CASSQGTGIPETQYF. The V gene is TRBV6-5, the J gene TRBJ2-5, with TRBD1 matching over 9 bases. Losses at the gene ends were 5 bases for V and 5 bases for J; bases not matched to a gene: 9. The CDR3 length is 15 residues. The germline CDR1 and CDR2 sequences are MNHEY and SVGAGI.

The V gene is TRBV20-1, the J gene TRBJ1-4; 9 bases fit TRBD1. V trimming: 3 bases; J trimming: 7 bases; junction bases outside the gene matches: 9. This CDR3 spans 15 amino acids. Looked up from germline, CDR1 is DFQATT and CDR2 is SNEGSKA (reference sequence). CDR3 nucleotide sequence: TGCAGTGCTAGGGCATCCGGGACAGGGAGTGAAAAACTGTTTTTT. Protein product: CSARASGTGSEKLFF.

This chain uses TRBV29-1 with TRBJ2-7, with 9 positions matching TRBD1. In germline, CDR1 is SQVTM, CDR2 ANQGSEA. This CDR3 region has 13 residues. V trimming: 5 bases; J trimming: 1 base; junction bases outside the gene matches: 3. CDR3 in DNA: TGCAGCGTTTGGACAGGGGCTTCCTACGAGCAGTACTTC. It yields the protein CSVWTGASYEQYF.

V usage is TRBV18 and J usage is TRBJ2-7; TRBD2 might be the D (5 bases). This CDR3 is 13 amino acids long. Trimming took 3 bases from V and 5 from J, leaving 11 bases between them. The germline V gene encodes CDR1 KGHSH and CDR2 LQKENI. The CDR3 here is CASSPFTSNEQYF. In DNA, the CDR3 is TGTGCCAGCTCACCTTTTACTAGTAACGAGCAGTACTTC.

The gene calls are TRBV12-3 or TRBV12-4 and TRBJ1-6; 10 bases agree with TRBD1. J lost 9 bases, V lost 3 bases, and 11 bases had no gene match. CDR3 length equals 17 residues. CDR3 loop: CASSFVPGQGTTSPLHF. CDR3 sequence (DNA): TGTGCCAGCAGTTTCGTCCCGGGACAGGGGACCACTTCACCCCTCCACTTT.

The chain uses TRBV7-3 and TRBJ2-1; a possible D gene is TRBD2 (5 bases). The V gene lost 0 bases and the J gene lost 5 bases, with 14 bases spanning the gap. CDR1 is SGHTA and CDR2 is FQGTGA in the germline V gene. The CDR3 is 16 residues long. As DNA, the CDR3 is TGTGCCAGCAGCTTAACGTCGGGCGGAGGAAACAATGAGCAGTTCTTC. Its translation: CASSLTSGGGNNEQFF.

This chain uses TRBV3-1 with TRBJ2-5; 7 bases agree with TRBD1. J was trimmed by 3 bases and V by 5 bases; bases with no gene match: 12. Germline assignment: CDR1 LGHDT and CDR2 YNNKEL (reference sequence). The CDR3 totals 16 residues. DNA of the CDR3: TGTGCCAGCAGCTACTTAGGGGGCAGGGGAGAAGAGACCCAGTACTTC. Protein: CASSYLGGRGEETQYF.

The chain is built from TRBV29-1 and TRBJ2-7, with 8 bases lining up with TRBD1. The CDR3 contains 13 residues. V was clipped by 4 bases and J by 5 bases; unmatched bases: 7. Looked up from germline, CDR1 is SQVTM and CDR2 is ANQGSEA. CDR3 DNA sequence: TGCAGCGTTGCCATGGCAGGGGGCGACGAGCAGTACTTC. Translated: CSVAMAGGDEQYF.

CDR3 sequence reads: CASSLGSGRASEQYF. For the CDR3, the DNA is TGTGCCAGCAGTTTAGGGAGCGGGAGGGCCAGCGAGCAGTACTTC. V usage is TRBV12-3 or TRBV12-4 and J usage is TRBJ2-7, with 10 bases that match TRBD2. This CDR3 contains 15 residues. J lost 6 bases, V lost 1 base, and 6 bases had no gene match.

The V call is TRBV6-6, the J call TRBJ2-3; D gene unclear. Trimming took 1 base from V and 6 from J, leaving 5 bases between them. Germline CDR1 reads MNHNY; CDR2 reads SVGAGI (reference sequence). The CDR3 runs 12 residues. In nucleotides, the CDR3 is TGTGCCAGCAGTTACTTCCGCGATACGCAGTATTTT. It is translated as CASSYFRDTQYF.

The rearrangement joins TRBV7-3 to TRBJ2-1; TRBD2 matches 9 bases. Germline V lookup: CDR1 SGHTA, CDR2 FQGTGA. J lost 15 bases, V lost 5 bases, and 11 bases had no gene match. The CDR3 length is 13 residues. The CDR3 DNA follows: TGTGCCAGCAGCCCTTCGGGCGGGGGGGCCTTGTTCTTC. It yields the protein CASSPSGGGALFF.

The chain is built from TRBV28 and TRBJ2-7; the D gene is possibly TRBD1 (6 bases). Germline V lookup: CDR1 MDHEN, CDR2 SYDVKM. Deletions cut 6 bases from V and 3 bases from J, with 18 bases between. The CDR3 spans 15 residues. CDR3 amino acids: CASRGTGTPFYEQYF. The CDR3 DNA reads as TGTGCCAGCAGGGGTACCGGGACACCGTTCTACGAGCAGTACTTC.

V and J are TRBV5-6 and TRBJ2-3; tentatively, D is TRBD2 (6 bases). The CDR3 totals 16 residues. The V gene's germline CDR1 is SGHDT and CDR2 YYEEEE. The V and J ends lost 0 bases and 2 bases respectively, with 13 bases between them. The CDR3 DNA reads TGTGCCAGCAGCTTGGAGGGTAGCGGATACACAGATACGCAGTATTTT. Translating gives CASSLEGSGYTDTQYF.

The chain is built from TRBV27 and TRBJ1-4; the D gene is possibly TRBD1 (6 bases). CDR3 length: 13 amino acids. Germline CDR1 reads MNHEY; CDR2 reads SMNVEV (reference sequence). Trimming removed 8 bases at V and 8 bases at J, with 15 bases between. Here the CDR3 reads CASGFGRGEKLFF. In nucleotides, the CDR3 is TGTGCCAGCGGGTTCGGAAGGGGGGAAAAACTGTTTTTT. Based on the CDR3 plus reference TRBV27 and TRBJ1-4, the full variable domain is EAQVTQNPRYLITVTGKKLTVTCSQNMNHEYMSWYRQDPGLGLRQIYYSMNVEVTDKGDVPEGYKVSRKEKRNFPLILESPSPNQTSLYFCASGFGRGEKLFFGSGTQLSVL.

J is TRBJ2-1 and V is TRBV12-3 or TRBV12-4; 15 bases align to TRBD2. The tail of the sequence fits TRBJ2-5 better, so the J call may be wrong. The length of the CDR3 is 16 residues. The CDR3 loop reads CASRAMGLAGGLTQYF. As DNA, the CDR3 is TGTGCCAGCAGAGCGATGGGACTAGCGGGGGGTTTGACCCAGTACTTC.

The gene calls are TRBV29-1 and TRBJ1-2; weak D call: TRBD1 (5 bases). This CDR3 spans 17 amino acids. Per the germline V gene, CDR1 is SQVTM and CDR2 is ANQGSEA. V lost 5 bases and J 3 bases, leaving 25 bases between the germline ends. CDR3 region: CSVQIGAPTELYYGYTF. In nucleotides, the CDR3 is TGCAGCGTTCAAATAGGGGCTCCGACGGAACTTTACTATGGCTACACCTTC.